These 8 T cell receptor beta chains share one sample of origin, sequenced in a study of T cell responses to AZD1222 COVID-19 vaccine. Libraries were prepared by immunoSEQ multiplex PCR; TCRdb keeps only in-frame clonotypes and omits some of them. The table shows roughly 120,000 clones, with 80% to 90% occurring only once. Sequenced material: peripheral blood, taken on day 0 of AZD1222 vaccination. Source of these receptors: an adult in good health.

This chain links TRBV29-1 with TRBJ2-1; D gene uncertain. V was cut by 4 bases and J by 5 bases, with 3 bases left in between. Germline V lookup: CDR1 SQVTM, CDR2 ANQGSEA. The CDR3 runs 10 residues. The CDR3 sequence is CSVADNEQFF. The CDR3 DNA reads as TGCAGCGTTGCAGACAATGAGCAGTTCTTC.

This clone has a single count. The chain employs TRBV6-1 and TRBJ1-4; D call uncertain. CDR1 and CDR2 from the germline V gene are MNHNS and SASEGT. The CDR3 extends over 13 amino acids. V was trimmed by 3 bases and J by 5 bases, leaving 7 bases between them. The CDR3 DNA reads as TGTGCCAGCAGTGAGAGGCCCAATGAAAAACTGTTTTTT. This codes for CASSERPNEKLFF.

The V gene is TRBV20-1, the J gene TRBJ1-2; D not resolved. V lost 8 bases and J 6 bases, leaving 10 bases between the germline ends. The length of the CDR3 is 10 residues. Per germline, CDR1 DFQATT and CDR2 SNEGSKA (reference sequence). CDR3 bases: TGCAGTCTTCGGACGGATGGCTACACCTTC. This sequence encodes CSLRTDGYTF.

The rearrangement uses TRBV11-2 and TRBJ2-7; either TRBD1 or TRBD2 may fit D (5 bases each). This CDR3 is built from 16 residues. V was trimmed by 1 base and J by 0 bases, leaving 13 bases between them. Germline loops: CDR1 SGHAT, CDR2 FQNNGV. The CDR3 coding sequence is TGTGCCAGCAGCTTAGGGGGACCAGCGGCCTCCTACGAGCAGTACTTC. Residues: CASSLGGPAASYEQYF.

The CDR3 nucleotides are TGCAGCGTTGAAGCCAGGGGATATCGGGAAAAACTGTTTTTT. It translates to CSVEARGYREKLFF. J is TRBJ1-4 and V is TRBV29-1; the D gene is possibly TRBD1 (6 bases). V lost 1 base to trimming and J lost 8 bases, with 14 bases between them. The CDR3 is 14 residues long. Germline V lookup: CDR1 SQVTM, CDR2 ANQGSEA.

V usage is TRBV6-4 and J usage is TRBJ1-5; 10 bases are shared with TRBD1. The CDR3 runs 13 residues. V shed 6 bases, J shed 6 bases, and the junction held 2 bases outside the gene matches. Germline CDR1 MRHNA, CDR2 SNTAGT. The CDR3 spells CASSRDRGQPQHF. DNA for the CDR3: TGTGCCAGCAGCCGGGACAGGGGTCAGCCCCAGCATTTT.

The chain links TRBV19 to TRBJ1-3; D not resolved. This CDR3 is built from 14 residues. Germline V gene sequence: CDR1 LNHDA, CDR2 SQIVND (reference sequence). Trimming left V 7 bases short and J 8 bases short, with 18 bases between. CDR3 DNA sequence: TGTGCCAGTAAGAGGATCCCCGATCAACACACCATATATTTT. It yields the protein CASKRIPDQHTIYF.

The chain joins TRBV7-7 to TRBJ2-2, with D uncertain. The germline V and J ends were trimmed by 5 bases and 2 bases, with 12 bases remaining between them. The CDR3 consists of 15 residues. Germline CDR1 reads SSHAT; CDR2 reads FNYEAQ (reference sequence). The CDR3 spells CASSPNGRNTGELFF. CDR3 sequence (DNA): TGTGCCAGCAGCCCAAACGGTAGAAACACCGGGGAGCTGTTTTTT.